A single sample is the source of the 21 T cell receptor beta chains below, sequenced in a study of lymphopenia after photon versus proton radiotherapy. Generated by immunoSEQ multiplex PCR, the TCRdb table keeps only in-frame clones and is missing some. The data hold approximately 20,000 clones, with about nine tenths observed a single time. This specimen was peripheral blood, taken from a patient treated with proton-based radiotherapy. Source of these receptors: a woman in her 70s with pancreatic cancer. Some clones in this sample may be carry-over from other donors' samples.

The gene calls are TRBV25-1 and TRBJ2-7; weak D call: TRBD1 (9 bases). Looked up from germline, CDR1 is MGHDK and CDR2 is SYGVNS. With 7 bases removed from V and 5 bases from J, the gap between germline ends came to 27 bases. This CDR3 comprises 17 residues. The DNA for the CDR3 is TGTGCCAGCACCCCTTCCGGGGGGGGACAGGGCGGAAACGAGCAGTACTTC. The encoded protein is CASTPSGGGQGGNEQYF.

The V and J genes are TRBV28 and TRBJ1-2, with a possible D match to TRBD1 (6 bases). The CDR3 sequence is 14 residues long. The V gene's germline CDR1 is MDHEN and CDR2 SYDVKM. V was clipped by 7 bases and J by 4 bases, with 16 bases between them. CDR3 amino acids: CASIGLRGGYGYTF. The CDR3 region has the DNA TGTGCCAGCATCGGACTTAGGGGGGGCTATGGCTACACCTTC.

The rearrangement uses TRBV4-1 and TRBJ2-7; 8 nucleotides match TRBD2. Germline V gene lookup returns CDR1 MGHRA and CDR2 YSYEKL. V lost 0 bases, J lost 3 bases, and 4 bases stayed unmatched. This CDR3 has 15 residues. In nucleotides, the CDR3 is TGCGCCAGCAGCCAAGAAACTAGCGGATACTACGAGCAGTACTTC. As protein: CASSQETSGYYEQYF.

The V and J genes are TRBV2 and TRBJ2-7; D may match TRBD1 or TRBD2 (5 bases each). CDR1 and CDR2 from the germline V gene are SNHLY and FYNNEI. Trimming pared 3 bases from V and 3 bases from J, leaving 9 bases between. CDR3 length: 13 amino acids. CDR3 nucleotide sequence: TGTGCCAGCAGTGACTGGGGGAGCTACGAGCAGTACTTC. This translates into CASSDWGSYEQYF.

Note on this clone: This specimen includes other DNA sequences encoding the same CDR3. The rearrangement links TRBV28 to TRBJ1-1; D remains unclear. V lost 6 bases, J lost 5 bases, and 22 bases lay in between. This CDR3 contains 16 residues. Germline CDR1 is MDHEN and CDR2 is SYDVKM. The DNA of the CDR3 is TGTGCCAGCAGCCCGGCGGTCGCATCCACGAATACTGAAGCTTTCTTT. The encoded protein is CASSPAVASTNTEAFF.

The CDR3 loop is CASTHREAGNTIYF. CDR3 in DNA: TGTGCCAGCACCCACCGGGAGGCTGGAAACACCATATATTTT. The rearrangement links TRBV6-5 to TRBJ1-3, with D unclear. CDR3 length equals 14 residues. The V end was cut by 7 bases, the J end by 2 bases, with 12 bases between. Looked up from germline, CDR1 is MNHEY and CDR2 is SVGAGI.

The CDR3 DNA reads as TGTGCCAGCAGCCACAAATGTAGGGGGACAGGGGGCAGGGACGAGCAGTACTTC. Protein: CASSHKCRGTGGRDEQYF. The V call is TRBV21-1, the J call TRBJ2-7; TRBD1, as called in the table, went unchecked against the DNA. TRBV21-1 is a known pseudogene. CDR3 size: 18 residues.

The CDR3 coding sequence is TGTGCCTGGGGGGACAGGGATCAGCCCCAGCATTTT. Its protein product is CAWGDRDQPQHF. The rearrangement joins TRBV30 to TRBJ1-5, with 9 nucleotides matching TRBD1. The germline CDR1 and CDR2 sequences are GTSNPN and SVGIG (reference sequence). V shed 5 bases, J shed 5 bases, and the junction held 1 base outside the gene matches. The CDR3 covers 12 residues. Variable domain in full (rest from reference TRBV30 and TRBJ1-5): SQTIHQWPATLVQPVGSPLSLECTVEGTSNPNLYWYRQAAGRGLQLLFYSVGIGQISSEVPQNLSASRPQDRQFILSSKKLLLSDSGFYLCAWGDRDQPQHFGDGTRLSIL.

The rearrangement uses TRBV28 and TRBJ1-2; D is uncertain. The germline gives CDR1 MDHEN, CDR2 SYDVKM. V lost 2 bases to trimming and J lost 0 bases, with 16 bases between them. The CDR3 totals 17 residues. CDR3 sequence: CASSLIPRLGSNYGYTF. In DNA, the CDR3 is TGTGCCAGCAGTTTAATACCCAGGTTAGGCTCTAACTATGGCTACACCTTC.

V is TRBV14 and J is TRBJ1-6; D is undetermined. The germline V gene encodes CDR1 SGHDN and CDR2 FVKESK. The germline V and J ends were trimmed by 3 bases and 6 bases, with 9 bases remaining between them. This CDR3 spans 14 amino acids. The CDR3 DNA is TGTGCCAGCAGCCAGGGCAGGCTTAATTCACCCCTCCACTTT. It encodes CASSQGRLNSPLHF.

CDR3 bases: TGTGCCTGGAGCCCGGACAGATACAATGAGCAGTTCTTC. Translation gives CAWSPDRYNEQFF. The genes are TRBV30 and TRBJ2-1, with a weak D call TRBD1 (6 bases). Germline V gives CDR1 GTSNPN, CDR2 SVGIG (reference sequence). The V end was cut by 3 bases, the J end by 4 bases, with 10 bases between. The CDR3 is 13 residues long. The whole variable domain, filled in from reference TRBV30 and TRBJ2-1, reads SQTIHQWPATLVQPVGSPLSLECTVEGTSNPNLYWYRQAAGRGLQLLFYSVGIGQISSEVPQNLSASRPQDRQFILSSKKLLLSDSGFYLCAWSPDRYNEQFFGPGTRLTVL.

The chain employs TRBV6-5 and TRBJ2-1; TRBD1 might be the D (5 bases). V dropped 7 bases and J dropped 7 bases, with 17 bases sitting between them. CDR1 and CDR2 from the germline V gene are MNHEY and SVGAGI. CDR3 length equals 14 residues. CDR3 bases: TGTGCCAGCAAGAGAGATGCAGGGCCGAATGAGCAGTTCTTC. Amino acids: CASKRDAGPNEQFF.

The chain employs TRBV11-1 and TRBJ1-3; no definite D call. CDR3 size: 16 residues. Trimming pared 5 bases from V and 0 bases from J, leaving 14 bases between. CDR1 is SGHAT and CDR2 is FQDESV in the germline V gene (reference sequence). The CDR3 region is CASSQSGGLSGNTIYF. CDR3 in DNA: TGTGCCAGCAGCCAATCTGGAGGGCTCTCTGGAAACACCATATATTTT.

The chain carries TRBV29-1 and TRBJ2-7; TRBD2 is a possible D gene (5 bases). Between the trimmed V and J ends, which lost 6 bases and 2 bases, there was a span of 14 bases. Germline CDR1 SQVTM, CDR2 ANQGSEA. The CDR3 spans 13 residues. The CDR3 DNA sequence: TGCAGCGTCGTCGCCGGGGTGCCCTACGAGCAGTACTTC. This codes for CSVVAGVPYEQYF.

This clone was seen just once. This chain joins TRBV29-1 and TRBJ2-1; D is uncertain. V shed 6 bases and J shed 12 bases, with 9 bases lying between them. In germline, CDR1 is SQVTM, CDR2 ANQGSEA. The length of the CDR3 is 9 residues. The DNA of the CDR3 is TGCAGCGTGGACCAGTGGCAGTTCTTC. Translation: CSVDQWQFF.

This chain's CDR3 is CASSSDRGRGNEQFF. CDR3 DNA: TGTGCCAGCAGCTCAGACAGGGGGCGGGGGAATGAGCAGTTCTTC. This chain connects TRBV7-2 to TRBJ2-1, with 10 positions matching TRBD1. The germline gives CDR1 SGHTA, CDR2 FQGNSA. The CDR3 length is 15 residues. J gave up 7 bases and V 4 bases, and 7 bases lay outside the gene matches.

V and J are TRBV2 and TRBJ2-5, with TRBD2 identical over 11 bases. Germline trimming cut 6 bases from V and 4 bases from J; bases unmatched to any gene: 13. From germline, CDR1 is SNHLY and CDR2 FYNNEI. This CDR3 has 17 residues. CDR3 bases: TGTGCCAGCAGAGCCGGGACTAGCGGAAGCCGGGGAGAGACCCAGTACTTC. It yields the protein CASRAGTSGSRGETQYF.

The chain employs TRBV10-3 and TRBJ1-1; TRBD1 might be the D (6 bases). CDR1 is ENHRY, CDR2 SYGVKD, per germline. V gave up 4 bases and J gave up 1 base, with 7 bases separating them. This CDR3 is built from 13 residues. This CDR3 reads CAISGGQNTEAFF. The CDR3 nucleotides are TGTGCCATCAGTGGGGGACAGAACACTGAAGCTTTCTTT.

This sequence joins TRBV14 and TRBJ1-6; D is unresolved. CDR3 size: 12 residues. V was trimmed by 4 bases and J by 8 bases, leaving 6 bases between them. The V gene's germline CDR1 is SGHDN and CDR2 FVKESK. The CDR3 nucleotides read TGTGCCAGCAGCCGCCCCGATTCACCCCTCCACTTT. Its translation: CASSRPDSPLHF. Looking up the rest from reference TRBV14 and TRBJ1-6 gives the full variable domain: EAGVTQFPSHSVIEKGQTVTLRCDPISGHDNLYWYRRVMGKEIKFLLHFVKESKQDESGMPNNRFLAERTGGTYSTLKVQPAELEDSGVYFCASSRPDSPLHFGNGTRLTVT.

The rearrangement joins TRBV4-1 to TRBJ2-4, with a possible D match to TRBD1 (6 bases). The CDR3 covers 16 residues. V was clipped by 0 bases and J by 0 bases, with 9 bases between them. In germline, CDR1 is MGHRA, CDR2 YSYEKL. This CDR3 reads CASSQDLGAAKNIQYF. In DNA form, the CDR3 reads TGCGCCAGCAGCCAAGACTTGGGGGCAGCCAAAAACATTCAGTACTTC.

The CDR3 protein is CASSPTSGYEQYF. The CDR3 nucleotides read TGTGCCAGCAGCCCGACTAGCGGGTACGAGCAGTACTTC. V gene TRBV7-9 combines with J gene TRBJ2-7, with 10 bases lining up with TRBD2. Germline assignment: CDR1 SEHNR and CDR2 FQNEAQ (reference sequence). The CDR3 has 13 amino acids. Germline trimming cut 5 bases from V and 4 bases from J; bases unmatched to any gene: 2.